The 15 T cell receptor beta chains presented below share a single source sample, sequenced in a study of radiation and T cells in renal cell carcinoma. Time point given: baseline pretreatment blood. Stated treatment: 15 Gy SBRT to primary tumor, nephrectomy 4 weeks later. Produced via immunoSEQ multiplex PCR; TCRdb's table is partial and in-frame only. The data contain 130,000 or so clones, about 88% of them singletons. The sample consisted of blood, taken from a patient whose treatment included radiotherapy and nephrectomy. The receptors come from a woman aged 45-60 years with renal cell carcinoma.

This clone showed up just once. J is TRBJ2-1 and V is TRBV5-8; D remains ambiguous. CDR1 and CDR2 (germline): SGHTS, YDEGEE. The V gene lost 0 bases and the J gene lost 4 bases, with 14 bases spanning the gap. The CDR3 spans 16 residues. DNA for the CDR3: TGTGCCAGCAGCTTGGTCGCGCTAGTACCATACAATGAGCAGTTCTTC. Its translation: CASSLVALVPYNEQFF.

The J gene is TRBJ1-4, the V gene TRBV27; 8 bases align to TRBD1. The germline CDR1 and CDR2 sequences are MNHEY and SMNVEV (reference sequence). The trim removed 5 bases at V and 6 bases at J, leaving 14 bases unmatched. The CDR3 runs to 17 residues. CDR3 residues: CASSPWTGHGSYEKLFF. The CDR3 DNA follows: TGTGCCAGCAGTCCCTGGACAGGGCACGGTTCTTATGAAAAACTGTTTTTT.

This clone was detected only once. The junction departs from the called germline gene at one end, perhaps through a read error. The chain couples TRBV7-7 to TRBJ2-7, with D perhaps TRBD1 or TRBD2 (6 bases each). Germline loops: CDR1 SSHAT, CDR2 FNYEAQ (reference sequence). This CDR3 is built from 14 residues. The CDR3 sequence is CASSLGGGRNEQYF. The CDR3 nucleotides read TGTGCTAGCAGCTTAGGAGGGGGGCGCAACGAGCAGTACTTC.

V usage is TRBV19 and J usage is TRBJ2-3, with 11 bases matching TRBD2. Germline CDR1 and CDR2: LNHDA and SQIVND (reference sequence). V dropped 5 bases and J dropped 2; count of bases not matched to a gene: 6. The CDR3 is 16 amino acids. The CDR3 bases are TGTGCCAGTAGTCCGCGACTAGCGGGGACCACAGATACGCAGTATTTT. Its protein product is CASSPRLAGTTDTQYF.

This chain uses TRBV19 with TRBJ2-7, with TRBD2 matching 15 bases. The length of the CDR3 is 15 residues. With 6 bases clipped from V and 10 bases from J, the junction kept 10 bases outside the gene matches. CDR1 LNHDA and CDR2 SQIVND come from the germline V gene (reference sequence). CDR3 sequence reads: CASSPGLAGGLSQYF. In nucleotides, the CDR3 is TGTGCCAGTAGCCCCGGACTAGCGGGGGGGCTTTCTCAGTACTTC.

This clone was picked up one time. The genes are TRBV19 and TRBJ1-2; D is ambiguous. The germline CDR1 and CDR2 sequences are LNHDA and SQIVND (reference sequence). This CDR3 is 15 amino acids long. Trimming cost V 0 bases and J 5 bases, with 13 bases left between them. Written as DNA, the CDR3 is TGTGCCAGTAGTATAGAGAGTGGCGGTGAATATGGCTACACCTTC. Protein: CASSIESGGEYGYTF.

The rearrangement joins TRBV7-5 to TRBJ2-7; no check of the table's D call, TRBD1, against the DNA was made. TRBV7-5 is annotated as a pseudogene. The CDR3 is made up of 13 amino acids. As DNA, the CDR3 is TGTGCCAGAAGCCCTACAGGGTACCACGAGCAGTACTTC. Translated, it gives CARSPTGYHEQYF.

V and J are TRBV7-2 and TRBJ1-1; no definite D call. V was trimmed by 2 bases and J by 6 bases, leaving 7 bases between them. The germline V gene encodes CDR1 SGHTA and CDR2 FQGNSA. The CDR3 is 12 residues long. The CDR3 loop is CASSLYTAEAFF. The CDR3 coding sequence is TGTGCCAGCAGCTTATACACGGCTGAAGCTTTCTTT.

Written as DNA, the CDR3 is TGTGCCAGCAGGCTTATAGCGGAGTACAATGAGCAGTTCTTC. Protein product: CASRLIAEYNEQFF. The chain joins TRBV2 to TRBJ2-1; D might be TRBD2 (6 bases). Trimming removed 6 bases from V and 4 bases from J, with 13 bases in between. CDR1 SNHLY and CDR2 FYNNEI come from the germline V gene. The CDR3 sequence is 14 residues long.

The chain has TRBV6-5 and TRBJ1-1, with 11 bases matching TRBD1. The V segment lost 6 bases and the J segment 4 bases; nucleotides outside the gene matches: 4. Germline lookup yields CDR1 MNHEY and CDR2 SVGAGI. The CDR3 is 14 residues long. The CDR3 protein is CASRDRGQSTEAFF. DNA of the CDR3: TGTGCCAGCAGGGACAGGGGGCAGAGCACTGAAGCTTTCTTT.

The CDR3: CASSLVMGGETQYF. The CDR3 DNA follows: TGTGCCAGCAGCTTGGTTATGGGAGGGGAGACCCAGTACTTC. The gene calls are TRBV5-4 and TRBJ2-5; 7 bases are shared with TRBD2. Germline-derived CDR1 and CDR2 are SGHNT and YYREEE (reference sequence). The CDR3 is 14 residues long. V shed 0 bases and J 5 bases; nucleotides not matched to a gene: 4.

J is TRBJ2-3 and V is TRBV6-1; TRBD1 aligns across 7 bases. V shed 8 bases, J shed 0 bases, and the junction held 5 bases outside the gene matches. Germline V lookup: CDR1 MNHNS, CDR2 SASEGT. The CDR3 contains 14 residues. The chain's CDR3 is CASGGQSSTDTQYF. In DNA, the CDR3 is TGTGCCAGCGGGGGACAGTCTAGCACAGATACGCAGTATTTT.

The gene calls are TRBV19 and TRBJ1-2; 8 bases are shared with TRBD1. CDR1 and CDR2 from the germline V gene are LNHDA and SQIVND (reference sequence). This CDR3 has 15 amino acids. CDR3 protein: CACSTLKQGEFGYTF. CDR3 nucleotides: TGTGCTTGCAGTACCCTTAAACAGGGGGAATTTGGCTACACCTTC.

The chain joins TRBV27 to TRBJ1-4, with 7 nucleotides matching TRBD1. This CDR3 comprises 15 residues. Looked up from germline, CDR1 is MNHEY and CDR2 is SMNVEV (reference sequence). J was trimmed by 0 bases and V by 4 bases; bases with no gene match: 2. CDR3 DNA: TGTGCCAGCAGTTCCCAGGGGGCAACTAATGAAAAACTGTTTTTT. The encoded protein is CASSSQGATNEKLFF.

This sequence joins TRBV6-1 and TRBJ1-5, with unresolved D. CDR3 size: 16 residues. Germline loops: CDR1 MNHNS, CDR2 SASEGT. With 4 bases removed from V and 0 bases from J, the gap between germline ends came to 13 bases. This chain's CDR3 is CASSVLAGYSNQPQHF. For the CDR3, the DNA is TGTGCCAGCAGTGTTCTCGCCGGTTATAGCAATCAGCCCCAGCATTTT.